Listed below are T cell receptor beta chains from one sample, sequenced in a study of CXCR3-negative and CXCR3-positive naive CD8 T cells. TCRdb derives one entry per CDR3 protein from the 5' RACE reads, leaving out DNA. The data show 20,000 to 30,000 distinct CDR3 sequences, and the top ten clones hold over 2.5%. The sequenced sample was naive CXCR3- CD8+ T cells from blood. These receptors were obtained from a human donor in good health. Some clones in this sample may be carry-over from other donors' samples. Each CDR3 is given with its conserved first and last residue. The size field is filled for only some rows; it gives once, few, many or a size class.

abundance	v_gene	j_gene	CDR3aa
NA	TRBV6-2/TRBV6-3	TRBJ2-1	CASSFTRGNEQFF
medium-sized	TRBV5-1	TRBJ1-5	CASSWTGVGGNQPQHF
NA	TRBV24-1	TRBJ1-2	CATSEGESLGYTF
medium-sized	TRBV14	TRBJ2-1	CASSPLGIETGGFTTYNEQFF
NA	TRBV5-6	TRBJ1-1	CASSLSQASTWAPEAFF
NA	TRBV14	TRBJ2-7	CASSQSRTARSSYEQYF
NA	TRBV7-9	TRBJ2-7	CASSPPAGSSYEQYF
NA	TRBV6-2/TRBV6-3	TRBJ2-1	CASSYSISNYNEQFF
NA	TRBV6-2/TRBV6-3	TRBJ1-1	CASSLNRGRTEAFF
NA	TRBV7-6	TRBJ1-6	CASSSDRGSYNSPLHF
NA	TRBV29-1	TRBJ1-2	CSVPPAEGIAYGYTF
NA	TRBV29-1	TRBJ1-1	CSVEGRADEAFF